This T cell receptor beta chain was captured by sequencing in a study of PD-L1 blockade in urothelial cancer. Overall study context: Male patients with bladder-origin urothelial cancer numbered about 90% of the roughly 29. Median T cell yield per blood sample was 120,000 to 150,000 cells.

Points from the study as a whole: It was durable-benefit patients whose tumor-associated blood clones expanded more at 3 weeks.

What went into each PCR as a spike was synthetic TCR analog templates. Assay: immunoSEQ multiplex PCR; the TCRdb copy retains only in-frame clones and omits some. The sample lists under 40,000 clones; 70% to 85% were seen once. Comment on this clone: Its antigen is not identified.

V shed 4 bases and J 2 bases; nucleotides not matched to a gene: 4. CDR3 length: 14 residues. Germline assignment: CDR1 SGHTA and CDR2 FQGTGA. The receptor comes from a man aged 60-69 years with urothelial cancer. The sample consisted of PBMCs, taken around atezolizumab (anti-PD-L1) treatment. V and J are TRBV7-3 and TRBJ1-2; 7 positions match TRBD1. The DNA for the CDR3 is TGTGCCAGCAGCTCGACGACAGGGAACTATGGCTACACCTTC. Its translation is CASSSTTGNYGYTF.